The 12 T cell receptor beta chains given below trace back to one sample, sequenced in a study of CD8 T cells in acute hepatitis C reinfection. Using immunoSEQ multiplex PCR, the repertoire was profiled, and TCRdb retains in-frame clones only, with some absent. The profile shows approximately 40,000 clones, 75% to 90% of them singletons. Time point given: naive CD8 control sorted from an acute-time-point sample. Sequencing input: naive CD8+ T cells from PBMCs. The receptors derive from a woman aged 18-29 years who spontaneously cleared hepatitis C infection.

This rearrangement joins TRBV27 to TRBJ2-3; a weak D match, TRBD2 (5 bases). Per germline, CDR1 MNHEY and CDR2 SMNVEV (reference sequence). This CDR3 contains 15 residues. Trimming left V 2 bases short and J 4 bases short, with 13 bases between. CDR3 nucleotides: TGTGCCAGCAGTTTAGGGAGTCAGCGGCCAGATACGCAGTATTTT. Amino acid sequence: CASSLGSQRPDTQYF.

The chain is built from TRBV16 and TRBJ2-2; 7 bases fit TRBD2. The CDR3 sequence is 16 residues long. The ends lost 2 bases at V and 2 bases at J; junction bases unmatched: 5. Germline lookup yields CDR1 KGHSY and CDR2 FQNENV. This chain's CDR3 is CASSQMGGINTGELFF. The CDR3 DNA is TGTGCCAGCAGCCAAATGGGAGGGATTAACACCGGGGAGCTGTTTTTT.

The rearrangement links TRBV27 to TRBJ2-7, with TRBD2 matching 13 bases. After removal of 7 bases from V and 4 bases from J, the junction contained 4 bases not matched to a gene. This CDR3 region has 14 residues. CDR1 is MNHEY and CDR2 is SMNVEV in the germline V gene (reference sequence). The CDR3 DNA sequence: TGTGCCAGCAAAAGGACTAGCGGGAGTTACGAGCAGTACTTC. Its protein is CASKRTSGSYEQYF.

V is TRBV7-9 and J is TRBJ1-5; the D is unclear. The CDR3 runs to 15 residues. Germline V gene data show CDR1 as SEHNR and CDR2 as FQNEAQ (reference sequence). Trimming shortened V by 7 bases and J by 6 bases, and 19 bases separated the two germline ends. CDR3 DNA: TGTGCCAGCACCATTTTTGTTATTGGGTTTCAGCCCCAGCATTTT. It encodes CASTIFVIGFQPQHF.

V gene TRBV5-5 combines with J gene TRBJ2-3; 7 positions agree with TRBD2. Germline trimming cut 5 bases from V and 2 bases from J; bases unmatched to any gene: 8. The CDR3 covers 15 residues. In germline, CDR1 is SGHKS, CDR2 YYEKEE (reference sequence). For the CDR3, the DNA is TGTGCCAGCAGATATCTAGCGGAGATCACAGATACGCAGTATTTT. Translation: CASRYLAEITDTQYF.

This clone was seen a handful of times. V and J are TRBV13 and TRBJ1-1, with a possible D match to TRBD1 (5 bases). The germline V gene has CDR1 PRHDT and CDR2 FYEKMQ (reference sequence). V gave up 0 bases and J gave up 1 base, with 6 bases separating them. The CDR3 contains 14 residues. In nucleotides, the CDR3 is TGTGCCAGCAGCTTAGGCGGGGGGAACACTGAAGCTTTCTTT. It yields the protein CASSLGGGNTEAFF.

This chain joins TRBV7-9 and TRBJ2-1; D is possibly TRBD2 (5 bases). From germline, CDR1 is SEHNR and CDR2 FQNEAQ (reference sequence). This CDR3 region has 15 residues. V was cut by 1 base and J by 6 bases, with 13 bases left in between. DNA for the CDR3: TGTGCCAGCAGCTTAGTACAGTCCGGGGTCAATGAGCAGTTCTTC. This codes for CASSLVQSGVNEQFF.

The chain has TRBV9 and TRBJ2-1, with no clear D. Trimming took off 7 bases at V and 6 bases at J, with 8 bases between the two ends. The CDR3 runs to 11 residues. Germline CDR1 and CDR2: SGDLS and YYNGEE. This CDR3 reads CASGYGNEQFF. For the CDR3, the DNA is TGTGCCAGCGGCTACGGCAATGAGCAGTTCTTC.

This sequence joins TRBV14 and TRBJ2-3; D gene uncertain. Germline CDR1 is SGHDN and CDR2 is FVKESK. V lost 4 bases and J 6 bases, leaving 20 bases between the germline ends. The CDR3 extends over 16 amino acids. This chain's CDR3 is CASSRKDQRIIDTQYF. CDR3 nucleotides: TGTGCCAGCAGCCGGAAGGACCAAAGAATTATTGATACGCAGTATTTT.

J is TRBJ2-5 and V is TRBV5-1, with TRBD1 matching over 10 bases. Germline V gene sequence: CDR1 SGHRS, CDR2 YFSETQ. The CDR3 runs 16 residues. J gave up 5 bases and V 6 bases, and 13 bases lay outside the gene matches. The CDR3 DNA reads TGCGCCAGCACCAACCCCGGGACAGGGGCTTTCGAGACCCAGTACTTC. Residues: CASTNPGTGAFETQYF. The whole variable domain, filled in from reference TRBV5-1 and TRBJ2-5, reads KAGVTQTPRYLIKTRGQQVTLSCSPISGHRSVSWYQQTPGQGLQFLFEYFSETQRNKGNFPGRFSGRQFSNSRSEMNVSTLELGDSALYLCASTNPGTGAFETQYFGPGTRLLVL.

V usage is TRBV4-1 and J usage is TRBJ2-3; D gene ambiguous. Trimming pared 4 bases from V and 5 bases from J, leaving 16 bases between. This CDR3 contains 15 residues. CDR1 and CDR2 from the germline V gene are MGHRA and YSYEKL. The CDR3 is CASSPNEVGGDTQYF. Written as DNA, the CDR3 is TGCGCCAGCAGCCCGAACGAAGTCGGTGGAGATACGCAGTATTTT.

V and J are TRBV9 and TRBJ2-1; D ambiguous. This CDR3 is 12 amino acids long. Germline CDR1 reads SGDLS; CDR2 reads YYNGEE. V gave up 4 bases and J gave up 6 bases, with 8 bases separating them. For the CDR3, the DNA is TGTGCCAGCAGCTCACTGGGCAATGAGCAGTTCTTC. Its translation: CASSSLGNEQFF.